Following are 6 T cell receptor beta chains from one sample sequenced in a study of CD8 T cells in ankylosing spondylitis. TCRdb ran MiXCR on the 5' RACE reads and lists one entry per CDR3 protein. Seen here are roughly 35,000 distinct CDR3 sequences, over 10% observed once, and the top ten hold approximately 33%. The sequencing sample was made of synovial fluid, either unsorted or a sorted T cell fraction (not recorded which). The source of these receptors is a male donor with ankylosing spondylitis.

The chain carries TRBV15 and TRBJ2-3; D is undetermined. Germline loops: CDR1 LNHNV, CDR2 YYDKDF (reference sequence). The CDR3 extends over 15 amino acids. Trimming left V 3 bases short and J 2 bases short, with 12 bases between. The CDR3 here is CATSSGRQVTDTQYF. CDR3 coding DNA: TGTGCCACCAGCAGCGGACGGCAGGTCACAGATACGCAGTATTTT. The variable domain in full, with the rest retrieved from reference TRBV15 and TRBJ2-3, is DAMVIQNPRYQVTQFGKPVTLSCSQTLNHNVMYWYQQKSSQAPKLLFHYYDKDFNNEADTPDNFQSRRPNTSFCFLDIRSPGLGDTAMYLCATSSGRQVTDTQYFGPGTRLTVL.

The chain has TRBV7-9 and TRBJ1-1; D is unresolved. The ends were cut back, 5 bases at V and 3 bases at J, with 16 bases in the middle. The CDR3 spans 15 residues. The V gene's germline CDR1 is SEHNR and CDR2 FQNEAQ (reference sequence). CDR3 amino acids: CASSPPRLRYTEAFF. The CDR3 DNA is TGTGCCAGCAGCCCGCCACGGCTAAGGTACACTGAAGCTTTCTTT.

Many counts were recorded for this clonotype. The chain is built from TRBV29-1 and TRBJ1-1; D possibly corresponds to TRBD1 (5 bases). The CDR3 length is 12 residues. V was cut by 7 bases and J by 1 base, with 10 bases left in between. CDR1 is SQVTM, CDR2 ANQGSEA, per germline. The CDR3 region has the DNA TGCAGCGCCGAAAGGGGGAACACTGAAGCTTTCTTT. This gives the protein CSAERGNTEAFF.

V gene TRBV2 combines with J gene TRBJ2-7; D is unclear. From germline, CDR1 is SNHLY and CDR2 FYNNEI. Trimming shortened V by 2 bases and J by 4 bases, and 3 bases separated the two germline ends. This CDR3 contains 11 residues. CDR3 nucleotides: TGTGCCAGCAGTGAACTTTACGAGCAGTACTTC. This gives the protein CASSELYEQYF. Based on the CDR3 plus reference TRBV2 and TRBJ2-7, the full variable domain is EPEVTQTPSHQVTQMGQEVILRCVPISNHLYFYWYRQILGQKVEFLVSFYNNEISEKSEIFDDQFSVERPDGSNFTLKIRSTKLEDSAMYFCASSELYEQYFGPGTRLTVT.

This clonotype was detected ten times or more. This chain joins TRBV6-1 and TRBJ1-1; D remains ambiguous. The CDR3 consists of 18 residues. CDR1 MNHNS and CDR2 SASEGT come from the germline V gene. Trimming pared 6 bases from V and 0 bases from J, leaving 23 bases between. CDR3 amino acids: CASRVVGPREVMNTEAFF. The CDR3 nucleotides read TGTGCCAGCAGAGTGGTCGGTCCGAGGGAGGTTATGAACACTGAAGCTTTCTTT.

In its sample, this clonotype was seen many times. The CDR3 spells CASSSSTRGGTDTQYF. In nucleotides, the CDR3 is TGTGCCAGCAGCTCCTCTACCAGGGGAGGCACAGATACGCAGTATTTT. This chain links TRBV7-6 with TRBJ2-3; a possible D gene is TRBD1 (6 bases). Germline V gene sequence: CDR1 SGHVS, CDR2 FNYEAQ. V lost 4 bases and J lost 1, with 15 bases in between. The CDR3 extends over 16 amino acids.